A single sample is the source of the 27 T cell receptor beta chains below, sequenced in a study of CD8 T cells in Susac syndrome. An amount of RNA that ranged from about 0.45 to 1 ug was reverse transcribed with random hexamers. MiXCR was run by TCRdb on the immunoSEQ multiplex PCR reads, yielding one entry per CDR3 protein. The sample holds roughly 80,000 distinct CDR3 sequences, 85% to 95% seen once. The specimen was CD4+ T cells from PBMCs. The receptors come from a human donor with Susac syndrome.

This rearrangement joins TRBV5-8 to TRBJ2-7; D gene unclear. Per the germline V gene, CDR1 is SGHTS and CDR2 is YDEGEE. The germline V and J ends were trimmed by 0 bases and 4 bases, with 14 bases remaining between them. The CDR3 has 15 amino acids. As DNA, the CDR3 is TGTGCCAGCAGCTTGGTGGCAGCCCGCCTGTACGAGCAGTACTTC. Translation gives CASSLVAARLYEQYF.

The chain has TRBV10-3 and TRBJ2-5; 9 bases are shared with TRBD2. Trimming cost V 10 bases and J 2 bases; bases outside gene matches: 8. Germline CDR1 and CDR2: ENHRY and SYGVKD. The CDR3 has 14 residues. As DNA, the CDR3 is TGTGCCACCTCGAGCGGGAGGCAGCAAGAGACCCAGTACTTC. This codes for CATSSGRQQETQYF.

This clonotype was found once. The gene calls are TRBV20-1 and TRBJ2-5; D may be TRBD2 (5 bases). This CDR3 has 12 amino acids. Trimming took off 5 bases at V and 4 bases at J, with 11 bases between the two ends. Germline V gives CDR1 DFQATT, CDR2 SNEGSKA (reference sequence). In DNA form, the CDR3 reads TGCAGTGCTGGGCCAGGAGGAGAGACCCAGTACTTC. It yields the protein CSAGPGGETQYF.

The CDR3 region is CAWSVQGDTQYF. CDR3 bases: TGTGCCTGGAGTGTTCAGGGAGATACGCAGTATTTT. The chain links TRBV30 to TRBJ2-3; the D gene is possibly TRBD1 (5 bases). The CDR3 runs 12 residues. From germline, CDR1 is GTSNPN and CDR2 SVGIG (reference sequence). V was trimmed by 0 bases and J by 5 bases, leaving 6 bases between them.

This chain uses TRBV7-8 with TRBJ1-6, with D possibly being TRBD1 (6 bases). There are 17 residues in the CDR3. Germline CDR1 SGHVS, CDR2 FQNEAQ. With 2 bases removed from V and 9 bases from J, the gap between germline ends came to 20 bases. The CDR3 here is CASSLSRTPGVRSPLHF. CDR3 sequence (DNA): TGTGCCAGCAGCTTATCTAGAACGCCAGGGGTGCGTTCACCCCTCCACTTT.

The V call is TRBV20-1, the J call TRBJ2-3, with 9 positions matching TRBD2. This CDR3 is built from 18 residues. Germline-derived CDR1 and CDR2 are DFQATT and SNEGSKA (reference sequence). With V trimmed by 3 bases and J by 3 bases, 16 bases remained unmatched. The CDR3 sequence is CSASGRGFSGGTTDTQYF. The CDR3 DNA sequence: TGCAGTGCTAGTGGGAGGGGATTCAGCGGGGGGACAACAGATACGCAGTATTTT.

This clonotype was seen more than once but under ten times. This chain links TRBV5-6 with TRBJ2-1; unclear D gene. The V end was cut by 1 base, the J end by 0 bases, with 8 bases between. Germline CDR1 and CDR2: SGHDT and YYEEEE. CDR3 length: 15 residues. DNA of the CDR3: TGTGCCAGCAGCTTGAAGGTGAGCTCCTACAATGAGCAGTTCTTC. Translating it yields CASSLKVSSYNEQFF.

This clonotype appeared a few times. V usage is TRBV28 and J usage is TRBJ2-3; D unclear. There are 12 residues in the CDR3. V lost 10 bases, J lost 7 bases, and 15 bases lay in between. Germline CDR1 reads MDHEN; CDR2 reads SYDVKM. For the CDR3, the DNA is TGTGCCACTAGGCTCGCGGATAATACGCAGTATTTT. It encodes CATRLADNTQYF.

The chain recombines TRBV20-1 with TRBJ2-7; 7 nucleotides agree with TRBD1. V was pared by 6 bases and J by 0 bases, with 5 bases of the junction left unmatched. Germline loops: CDR1 DFQATT, CDR2 SNEGSKA (reference sequence). The CDR3 is made up of 13 amino acids. DNA of the CDR3: TGCAGTGCCACGACAGGGAGCTCCTACGAGCAGTACTTC. Its translation: CSATTGSSYEQYF.

The chain couples TRBV5-5 to TRBJ1-1; D is uncertain. CDR1 is SGHKS and CDR2 is YYEKEE in the germline V gene (reference sequence). The CDR3 has 10 residues. The V end was cut by 6 bases, the J end by 1 base, with 1 base between. The DNA of the CDR3 is TGTGCCAGCAAGAACACTGAAGCTTTCTTT. It yields the protein CASKNTEAFF.

This clonotype was counted only a few times. This chain connects TRBV5-1 to TRBJ2-5, with D tentatively TRBD1 or TRBD2 (5 bases each). The V end was cut by 2 bases, the J end by 1 base, with 12 bases between. The germline CDR1 and CDR2 sequences are SGHRS and YFSETQ. The CDR3 spans 15 residues. For the CDR3, the DNA is TGCGCCAGCAGCTTTACCGGGACCACCCAAGAGACCCAGTACTTC. This translates into CASSFTGTTQETQYF.

The J gene is TRBJ2-7, the V gene TRBV20-1, with TRBD1 as a possible D gene (6 bases). CDR1 DFQATT and CDR2 SNEGSKA come from the germline V gene (reference sequence). The CDR3 has 16 residues. The V and J ends lost 3 bases and 1 base respectively, with 19 bases between them. In DNA form, the CDR3 reads TGCAGTGCTAGCCCCAGGGGCCCTGGTTTGTCCTACGAGCAGTACTTC. Protein: CSASPRGPGLSYEQYF.

The J gene is TRBJ2-1, the V gene TRBV21-1. TRBV21-1 corresponds to a pseudogene. This CDR3 spans 15 amino acids. The CDR3 DNA is TGTGCCAGCAGCAAAGCGAGGACTCCAGATAATGAGCAGTTCTTC. Translating it yields CASSKARTPDNEQFF.

J is TRBJ1-2 and V is TRBV24-1, with D perhaps matching TRBD1 (6 bases). The CDR3 runs 16 residues. The V end was cut by 2 bases, the J end by 5 bases, with 17 bases between. Looked up from germline, CDR1 is KGHDR and CDR2 is SFDVKD. The CDR3 DNA reads TGTGCCACCAGTGATTCAAGGACAGATCAGCGATATGGCTACACCTTC. This translates into CATSDSRTDQRYGYTF.

The chain recombines TRBV18 with TRBJ2-5; D is undetermined. V gave up 6 bases and J gave up 3 bases, with 8 bases separating them. Germline CDR1 reads KGHSH; CDR2 reads LQKENI. The CDR3 sequence is 12 residues long. This CDR3 reads CASSNREETQYF. The CDR3 nucleotides read TGTGCCAGCTCCAACCGGGAAGAGACCCAGTACTTC.

The chain links TRBV7-2 to TRBJ2-1; 9 nucleotides line up with TRBD1. With 2 bases clipped from V and 3 bases from J, the junction kept 14 bases outside the gene matches. CDR1 is SGHTA and CDR2 is FQGNSA in the germline V gene. The CDR3 runs 19 residues. In DNA, the CDR3 is TGTGCCAGCAGCTTAAAGTTCCAGGACAGGGGTTTGGTCTACAATGAGCAGTTCTTC. Protein sequence: CASSLKFQDRGLVYNEQFF.

The chain joins TRBV14 to TRBJ2-1, with D perhaps matching TRBD1 or TRBD2 (6 bases each). Germline assignment: CDR1 SGHDN and CDR2 FVKESK. Trimming removed 2 bases from V and 6 bases from J, with 17 bases in between. This CDR3 spans 16 amino acids. CDR3 amino acids: CASSQRRVRGSNEQFF. The CDR3 bases are TGTGCCAGCAGCCAACGGAGGGTTAGGGGGAGCAATGAGCAGTTCTTC.

V is TRBV21-1 and J is TRBJ2-1; the table's TRBD2 call for D was not verified on the DNA. TRBV21-1 is tagged as a pseudogene. The CDR3 covers 16 residues. The CDR3 DNA reads as TGTGCCAGCAGCAAAAAGGAGGGGCCCTCCTACAATGAGCAGTTCTTC. Protein: CASSKKEGPSYNEQFF.

The chain uses TRBV11-2 and TRBJ1-1, with TRBD1 identical over 9 bases. This CDR3 is 16 amino acids long. Germline-derived CDR1 and CDR2 are SGHAT and FQNNGV. Germline trimming cut 5 bases from V and 10 bases from J; bases unmatched to any gene: 17. In DNA, the CDR3 is TGTGCCAGCAGCCCCAGTCCCGGGACAGGGCCGATGGGAGCTTTCTTT. It encodes CASSPSPGTGPMGAFF.

V gene TRBV30 combines with J gene TRBJ2-3; possibly TRBD2 for D (6 bases). Germline V gene lookup returns CDR1 GTSNPN and CDR2 SVGIG (reference sequence). V dropped 3 bases and J dropped 4 bases, with 14 bases sitting between them. This CDR3 is built from 14 residues. This chain's CDR3 is CAWRMGGEADTQYF. CDR3 nucleotides: TGTGCCTGGAGGATGGGCGGGGAGGCAGATACGCAGTATTTT.

This sequence joins TRBV12-3 or TRBV12-4 and TRBJ1-4; D gene unclear. Trimming shortened V by 1 base and J by 8 bases, and 14 bases separated the two germline ends. The CDR3 is 15 residues long. In DNA form, the CDR3 reads TGTGCCAGCAGTTTAGGGTCCAGCCTCCCAGAAAAACTGTTTTTT. This translates into CASSLGSSLPEKLFF.

The chain links TRBV20-1 to TRBJ2-5, with 8 bases matching TRBD1. Germline V gene lookup returns CDR1 DFQATT and CDR2 SNEGSKA (reference sequence). The CDR3 has 14 residues. Trimming took 6 bases from V and 2 from J; bases not matched to a gene: 8. CDR3 bases: TGCAGTGCGACCGGGACAGGAATACAAGAGACCCAGTACTTC. Amino acid sequence: CSATGTGIQETQYF.

This clonotype was seen only once. J is TRBJ2-5 and V is TRBV7-8, with 8 bases lining up with TRBD2. The germline gives CDR1 SGHVS, CDR2 FQNEAQ. The CDR3 runs 15 residues. The V segment lost 5 bases and the J segment 5 bases; nucleotides outside the gene matches: 10. The CDR3 nucleotides read TGTGCCAGCAGCCCCCAGGAGGGACTAGTGGAGACCCAGTACTTC. Its translation is CASSPQEGLVETQYF.

Here the CDR3 DNA reads TGTGCCTGGAGTGGGTGGGCAGTAGATCAGCCCCAGCATTTT. Translation: CAWSGWAVDQPQHF. The chain is built from TRBV30 and TRBJ1-5; D is ambiguous. This CDR3 contains 14 residues. Trimming removed 1 base at V and 5 bases at J, with 12 bases between. Germline loops: CDR1 GTSNPN, CDR2 SVGIG (reference sequence).

The chain carries TRBV9 and TRBJ1-6, with TRBD1 identical over 8 bases. This CDR3 is 15 amino acids long. Germline trimming cut 3 bases from V and 6 bases from J; bases unmatched to any gene: 5. Germline V gene lookup returns CDR1 SGDLS and CDR2 YYNGEE. In nucleotides, the CDR3 is TGTGCCAGCAGCGAAAAACAGGGGGGTAATTCACCCCTCCACTTT. The encoded protein is CASSEKQGGNSPLHF.

This chain joins TRBV19 and TRBJ1-2; no clear D gene. Between the trimmed V and J ends, which lost 7 bases and 6 bases, there was a span of 12 bases. This CDR3 is 12 amino acids long. Germline values: CDR1 LNHDA, CDR2 SQIVND (reference sequence). The CDR3, as DNA: TGTGCCAGTATCCCCCTTTTTAATGGCTACACCTTC. It translates to CASIPLFNGYTF.

This sequence joins TRBV7-6 and TRBJ2-1; D uncertain. The germline CDR1 and CDR2 sequences are SGHVS and FNYEAQ. With 1 base removed from V and 3 bases from J, the gap between germline ends came to 10 bases. This CDR3 comprises 15 residues. The CDR3 sequence is CASSLELTFYNEQFF. DNA of the CDR3: TGTGCCAGCAGCTTAGAATTAACATTCTACAATGAGCAGTTCTTC.